The 5 T cell receptor beta chains presented below share a single source sample, sequenced in a study of CD8+ T cells in alopecia areata. Extraction of RNA preceded its reverse transcription into cDNA, which served as the sequencing template. TCRdb's copy holds only in-frame clones and misses some; the assay was immunoSEQ multiplex PCR. This sample has more than 75,000 clones, with approximately 42% found just once. The source material was CD4+ T cells sorted from blood. The source of these receptors is a human donor with alopecia areata.

V gene TRBV29-1 combines with J gene TRBJ1-2, with 7 bases fitting TRBD1. Looked up from germline, CDR1 is SQVTM and CDR2 is ANQGSEA. This CDR3 is 12 amino acids long. Losses at the gene ends were 5 bases for V and 4 bases for J; bases not matched to a gene: 4. The CDR3 DNA follows: TGCAGCGTTTCCAGGGGGACCTATGGCTACACCTTC. Translation gives CSVSRGTYGYTF.

This clone has only a few counts. The chain combines TRBV19 with TRBJ1-2; TRBD1 might be the D (5 bases). CDR1 is LNHDA, CDR2 SQIVND, per germline (reference sequence). Trimming removed 6 bases at V and 4 bases at J, with 15 bases between. This CDR3 has 14 residues. CDR3 sequence reads: CASSHDSRVYGYTF. The CDR3 DNA is TGTGCCAGTAGCCACGATTCCAGGGTCTATGGCTACACCTTC.

This clone was counted only a few times. For the CDR3, the DNA is TGTGCCTGGAGTGCAGTGTGGCGGGAGCCAGATACGCAGTATTTT. Translation: CAWSAVWREPDTQYF. The V and J genes are TRBV30 and TRBJ2-3, with 7 bases fitting TRBD2. Germline-derived CDR1 and CDR2 are GTSNPN and SVGIG (reference sequence). The length of the CDR3 is 15 residues. Trimming removed 1 base from V and 4 bases from J; junction bases left unmatched: 8.

The rearrangement uses TRBV28 and TRBJ2-6; D is undetermined. Germline-derived CDR1 and CDR2 are MDHEN and SYDVKM. V shed 2 bases and J shed 0 bases, with 8 bases lying between them. The CDR3 is 16 residues long. The CDR3 sequence is CASSLTGHSGANVLTF. The CDR3 DNA sequence: TGTGCCAGCAGTTTAACCGGGCACTCTGGGGCCAACGTCCTGACTTTC. Drawing the rest from reference TRBV28 and TRBJ2-6, the complete variable domain is DVKVTQSSRYLVKRTGEKVFLECVQDMDHENMFWYRQDPGLGLRLIYFSYDVKMKEKGDIPEGYSVSREKKERFSLILESASTNQTSMYLCASSLTGHSGANVLTFGAGSRLTVL.

The rearrangement uses TRBV4-1 and TRBJ1-6, with D tentatively TRBD1 (5 bases). V shed 1 base and J shed 8 bases, with 15 bases lying between them. The germline CDR1 and CDR2 sequences are MGHRA and YSYEKL. The CDR3 loop spans 16 amino acids. CDR3 loop: CASSQGGAFPYSPLHF. The DNA for the CDR3 is TGCGCCAGCAGCCAAGGTGGGGCCTTCCCTTATTCACCCCTCCACTTT.